These 26 T cell receptor beta chains were all obtained from the same sample, sequenced in a study of T cells after yellow fever vaccination. TCRdb processed the 5' RACE reads anew with MiXCR; each CDR3 protein has one entry. This table has 350,000 to 550,000 distinct CDR3 sequences, around 20% appearing once. The sequences come from PBMCs, collected before the yellow fever booster vaccination. These receptors all come from a young man who received the YFV17D yellow fever vaccine.

The J gene is TRBJ1-5, the V gene TRBV2; tentatively, D is TRBD1 (5 bases). The germline V gene encodes CDR1 SNHLY and CDR2 FYNNEI. V was pared by 2 bases and J by 5 bases, with 10 bases between. There are 14 residues in the CDR3. The CDR3 here is CASSENGGDQPQHF. CDR3 coding DNA: TGTGCCAGCAGTGAAAACGGAGGGGATCAGCCCCAGCATTTT.

This chain uses TRBV9 with TRBJ1-3; no reliable D call. Germline CDR1 SGDLS, CDR2 YYNGEE. CDR3 length: 13 residues. V shed 0 bases and J shed 3 bases, with 4 bases lying between them. The CDR3 spells CASSVDGGNTIYF. The CDR3 nucleotides are TGTGCCAGCAGCGTAGACGGTGGAAACACCATATATTTT.

The chain joins TRBV7-7 to TRBJ2-1, with D perhaps matching TRBD2 (6 bases). Trimming pared 1 base from V and 0 bases from J, leaving 13 bases between. The germline V gene has CDR1 SSHAT and CDR2 FNYEAQ (reference sequence). The CDR3 consists of 17 residues. This chain's CDR3 is CASSLDVGGVSYNEQFF. The CDR3 DNA follows: TGTGCCAGCAGCTTAGATGTTGGCGGGGTCTCCTACAATGAGCAGTTCTTC.

The gene calls are TRBV29-1 and TRBJ2-2, with D possibly matching TRBD1 (6 bases). The CDR3 has 13 amino acids. Germline V gene data show CDR1 as SQVTM and CDR2 as ANQGSEA. Trimming took off 4 bases at V and 5 bases at J, with 11 bases between the two ends. The CDR3 region has the DNA TGCAGCGTTGGACAGGTAGAGACCGGGGAGCTGTTTTTT. Its translation is CSVGQVETGELFF.

The CDR3 loop reads CASSHRIVETQYF. Written as DNA, the CDR3 is TGTGCCAGCAGCCACCGGATCGTAGAGACCCAGTACTTC. The chain has TRBV7-2 and TRBJ2-5; unclear D gene. This CDR3 has 13 amino acids. Per the germline V gene, CDR1 is SGHTA and CDR2 is FQGNSA. V was trimmed by 5 bases and J by 4 bases, leaving 11 bases between them. Filled out from reference TRBV7-2 and TRBJ2-5, the complete variable domain reads GAGVSQSPSNKVTEKGKDVELRCDPISGHTALYWYRQSLGQGLEFLIYFQGNSAPDKSGLPSDRFSAERTGGSVSTLTIQRTQQEDSAVYLCASSHRIVETQYFGPGTRLLVL.

This clonotype was detected only a few times. V usage is TRBV7-8 and J usage is TRBJ2-5; D perhaps matches TRBD2 (5 bases). The CDR3 is made up of 16 amino acids. V lost 5 bases, J lost 2 bases, and 18 bases lay in between. The germline CDR1 and CDR2 sequences are SGHVS and FQNEAQ. Written as DNA, the CDR3 is TGTGCCAGCAGCCGAACGGGATACGGCCTTCAAGAGACCCAGTACTTC. It specifies CASSRTGYGLQETQYF.

This clonotype showed up just a few times. The chain uses TRBV13 and TRBJ2-3, with TRBD2 matching over 14 bases. CDR1 is PRHDT, CDR2 FYEKMQ, per germline (reference sequence). There are 17 residues in the CDR3. Losses at the gene ends were 4 bases for V and 3 bases for J; bases not matched to a gene: 6. The CDR3 spells CASSSRLAGGPTDTQYF. CDR3 DNA: TGTGCCAGCAGCTCGCGACTAGCGGGGGGGCCAACAGATACGCAGTATTTT.

This clonotype was picked up a small number of times. The V call is TRBV4-2, the J call TRBJ1-1; D gene ambiguous. V shed 0 bases and J shed 1 base, with 9 bases lying between them. CDR1 is LGHNA, CDR2 YNFKEQ, per germline. The CDR3 spans 15 residues. The chain's CDR3 is CASSQDPDGNTEAFF. The DNA for the CDR3 is TGTGCCAGCAGCCAAGACCCAGACGGGAACACTGAAGCTTTCTTT.

This clonotype was observed a few times. The CDR3 DNA reads as TGCGCCAGCAGCCCCGACAGTGCAAATCAGCCCCAGCATTTT. Translation: CASSPDSANQPQHF. The chain recombines TRBV4-3 with TRBJ1-5, with a possible D match to TRBD1 (5 bases). V gave up 4 bases and J gave up 4 bases, with 11 bases separating them. The CDR3 is 14 amino acids. Germline-derived CDR1 and CDR2 are LGHNA and YSLEER.

CDR3 in amino acids: CASRDSSPLYEQYF. The CDR3 nucleotides are TGTGCCAGCAGAGACAGCTCACCCCTCTACGAGCAGTACTTC. The genes are TRBV6-2 or TRBV6-3 and TRBJ2-7, with D possibly being TRBD1 (5 bases). CDR1 is MNHEY and CDR2 is SVGEGT in the germline V gene. The CDR3 loop spans 14 amino acids. V was pared by 6 bases and J by 3 bases, with 15 bases between.

This sequence joins TRBV16 and TRBJ1-5; D remains ambiguous. Germline CDR1 KGHSY, CDR2 FQNENV. The CDR3 length is 15 residues. The V and J ends lost 1 base and 4 bases respectively, with 11 bases between them. The CDR3 loop reads CASSQFLGNNQPQHF. CDR3 coding DNA: TGTGCCAGCAGCCAATTTCTAGGGAATAATCAGCCCCAGCATTTT.

This clonotype was found once. The chain employs TRBV7-9 and TRBJ1-1; D is uncertain. Looked up from germline, CDR1 is SEHNR and CDR2 is FQNEAQ (reference sequence). The CDR3 totals 14 residues. Trimming left V 1 base short and J 1 base short, with 7 bases between. In DNA form, the CDR3 reads TGTGCCAGCAGCTTAGGCAAGGGGAACACTGAAGCTTTCTTT. Encoded protein: CASSLGKGNTEAFF. Combining the CDR3 with reference TRBV7-9 and TRBJ1-1 gives the whole variable domain DTGVSQNPRHKITKRGQNVTFRCDPISEHNRLYWYRQTLGQGPEFLTYFQNEAQLEKSRLLSDRFSAERPKGSFSTLEIQRTEQGDSAMYLCASSLGKGNTEAFFGQGTRLTVV.

There are many counts of this clonotype. V and J are TRBV6-5 and TRBJ2-7; D is unclear. There are 13 residues in the CDR3. V was clipped by 5 bases and J by 6 bases, with 14 bases between them. The germline CDR1 and CDR2 sequences are MNHEY and SVGAGI. The CDR3 reads CASSPRIEAEQYV. For the CDR3, the DNA is TGTGCCAGCAGTCCGCGGATTGAAGCCGAGCAGTACGTC.

The gene calls are TRBV7-2 and TRBJ2-5; 8 bases align to TRBD1. V was clipped by 5 bases and J by 5 bases; unmatched bases: 4. This CDR3 contains 13 residues. Germline values: CDR1 SGHTA, CDR2 FQGNSA. CDR3: CASSKDRDETQYF. The DNA of the CDR3 is TGTGCCAGCAGCAAGGACAGGGACGAGACCCAGTACTTC.

The chain combines TRBV7-9 with TRBJ1-4; the D gene is possibly TRBD1 (5 bases). From germline, CDR1 is SEHNR and CDR2 FQNEAQ (reference sequence). The V and J ends lost 1 base and 7 bases respectively, with 7 bases between them. The CDR3 length is 13 residues. The chain's CDR3 is CASSLVGVEKLFF. The CDR3 DNA reads TGTGCCAGCAGCTTAGTAGGGGTTGAAAAACTGTTTTTT.

This clonotype occurred a few times. V is TRBV7-9 and J is TRBJ2-2; 7 bases align to TRBD2. CDR3 size: 15 residues. Trimming at V came to 5 bases and at J to 1 base, leaving 4 bases not matched to a gene. In germline, CDR1 is SEHNR, CDR2 FQNEAQ (reference sequence). The CDR3 coding sequence is TGTGCCAGCAGCCGAACTAGCGTGAACACCGGGGAGCTGTTTTTT. Protein sequence: CASSRTSVNTGELFF.

The V gene is TRBV4-3, the J gene TRBJ1-5; TRBD1 matches at 10 bases. The ends lost 3 bases at V and 2 bases at J; junction bases unmatched: 10. This CDR3 comprises 18 residues. Per the germline V gene, CDR1 is LGHNA and CDR2 is YSLEER. Written as DNA, the CDR3 is TGCGCCAGCAGCCAGGGGACAGGGGTTGTCGCACGCAATCAGCCCCAGCATTTT. This gives the protein CASSQGTGVVARNQPQHF.

In this sample, this clonotype turned up a few times. The chain has TRBV5-4 and TRBJ2-1; tentative D call: TRBD1 (6 bases). CDR1 is SGHNT, CDR2 YYREEE, per germline (reference sequence). Deletions cut 1 base from V and 8 bases from J, with 13 bases between. This CDR3 comprises 14 residues. This chain's CDR3 is CASSLRWDNHEQFF. CDR3 nucleotides: TGTGCCAGCAGCTTGCGTTGGGACAACCATGAGCAGTTCTTC.

Here the CDR3 DNA reads TGCAGTGCTAGCCGGCAGAACGGTCAGCCCCAGCATTTT. Encoded protein: CSASRQNGQPQHF. The chain combines TRBV20-1 with TRBJ1-5, with D hard to call. Germline V gene sequence: CDR1 DFQATT, CDR2 SNEGSKA (reference sequence). Trimming cost V 3 bases and J 6 bases, with 12 bases left between them. The CDR3 is 13 amino acids.

The genes are TRBV10-2 and TRBJ1-1, with D hard to call. V lost 6 bases, J lost 4 bases, and 12 bases lay in between. Germline V gene sequence: CDR1 WSHSY, CDR2 SAAADI. The CDR3 sequence is 13 residues long. The CDR3 DNA reads as TGCGCCAGCAGGCTACCTTCGGGCACTGAAGCTTTCTTT. It codes for CASRLPSGTEAFF.

DNA for the CDR3: TGCGCCAGCAGCCAAGATGGACCGACAGGGGGCACAGATACGCAGTATTTT. Its translation is CASSQDGPTGGTDTQYF. V usage is TRBV4-3 and J usage is TRBJ2-3; 8 bases are a match to TRBD1. The length of the CDR3 is 17 residues. Germline V gene sequence: CDR1 LGHNA, CDR2 YSLEER. After removal of 0 bases from V and 1 base from J, the junction contained 6 bases not matched to a gene.

The CDR3 is CASSGRQGTYGYTF. The CDR3 DNA reads TGTGCCAGCAGTGGACGACAGGGAACTTATGGCTACACCTTC. The chain uses TRBV6-5 and TRBJ1-2; 7 nucleotides agree with TRBD1. This CDR3 contains 14 residues. The germline gives CDR1 MNHEY, CDR2 SVGAGI. V shed 5 bases and J 5 bases; nucleotides not matched to a gene: 8.

This clonotype was counted a few times. CDR3 in amino acids: CASSHGTSGGGETQYF. CDR3 DNA sequence: TGCGCCAGCAGCCACGGGACTAGCGGGGGGGGAGAGACCCAGTACTTC. The chain has TRBV4-1 and TRBJ2-5; 16 bases are shared with TRBD2. J gave up 4 bases and V 3 bases, and 2 bases lay outside the gene matches. The CDR3 is 16 residues long. Germline values: CDR1 MGHRA, CDR2 YSYEKL.

This clonotype was detected many times. Here the CDR3 DNA reads TGTGCCACCCGCGGACAGGGCGGGAATGAGCAGTTCTTC. Translated, it gives CATRGQGGNEQFF. The J gene is TRBJ2-1, the V gene TRBV15; 8 positions agree with TRBD1. V gave up 8 bases and J gave up 7 bases; unmatched junction bases: 7. Germline assignment: CDR1 LNHNV and CDR2 YYDKDF (reference sequence). The CDR3 has 13 amino acids. The entire variable domain, with the rest obtained from reference TRBV15 and TRBJ2-1, is as follows: DAMVIQNPRYQVTQFGKPVTLSCSQTLNHNVMYWYQQKSSQAPKLLFHYYDKDFNNEADTPDNFQSRRPNTSFCFLDIRSPGLGDTAMYLCATRGQGGNEQFFGPGTRLTVL.

A few counts support this clonotype. The chain has TRBV20-1 and TRBJ2-3; possible D gene TRBD2, 6 bases. The V gene's germline CDR1 is DFQATT and CDR2 SNEGSKA (reference sequence). The CDR3 spans 14 residues. V shed 6 bases and J shed 5 bases, with 18 bases lying between them. This CDR3 reads CSARRSVGGDTQYF. DNA for the CDR3: TGCAGTGCGAGAAGGTCGGTGGGGGGAGATACGCAGTATTTT.

In this sample, this clonotype turned up a few times. The V call is TRBV10-3, the J call TRBJ1-5; 7 bases map to TRBD1. V shed 2 bases and J 7 bases; nucleotides not matched to a gene: 5. CDR1 ENHRY and CDR2 SYGVKD come from the germline V gene. This CDR3 contains 14 residues. CDR3 amino acids: CAISEQGGGQPQHF. The CDR3 DNA reads as TGTGCCATCAGTGAGCAAGGGGGCGGCCAGCCCCAGCATTTT.